The present TCR beta chain was sequenced within a study of cytomegalovirus exposure and HLA in healthy donors. As for the study in general: T cells numbering about 200 million yielded 90 million to 140 million unique TCR beta sequences in an earlier analysis.

Study outcomes and limitations: Researchers catalogued about 150 TCR beta chains as cytomegalovirus-associated. As was reported, the classifier diagnosed cytomegalovirus status with high specificity and sensitivity.

The PCR had 60 Vbeta and 13 Jbeta primers. Produced via immunoSEQ multiplex PCR; TCRdb's table is partial and in-frame only. The data contain tens of thousands of clones, over 75% of them seen just once; the ten biggest clones take up about 4.4%. Details on this clone: The target antigen is unknown.

V dropped 6 bases and J dropped 1; count of bases not matched to a gene: 7. CDR3 length equals 15 residues. Germline loops: CDR1 MDHEN, CDR2 SYDVKM. The sequenced sample consisted of PBMCs. The receptor was derived from a male donor in good health and CMV-seropositive. This chain links TRBV28 with TRBJ1-2, with TRBD1 matching over 8 bases. The DNA of the CDR3 is TGTGCCAGCAGAAGAACAGGGGGTGGTAACTATGGCTACACCTTC. Amino acid sequence: CASRRTGGGNYGYTF.